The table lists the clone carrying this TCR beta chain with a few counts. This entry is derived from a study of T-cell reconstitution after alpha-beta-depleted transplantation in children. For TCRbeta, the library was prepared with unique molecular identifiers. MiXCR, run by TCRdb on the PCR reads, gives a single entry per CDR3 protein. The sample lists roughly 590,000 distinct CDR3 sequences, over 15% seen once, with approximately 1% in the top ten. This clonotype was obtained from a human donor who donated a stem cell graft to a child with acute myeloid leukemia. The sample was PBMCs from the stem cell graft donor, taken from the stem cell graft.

CDR3 loop: CAWTATSYEQYF. The CDR3 nucleotides are TGTGCCTGGACAGCAACGTCCTACGAGCAGTACTTC. The chain links TRBV30 to TRBJ2-7; D is undetermined. CDR1 and CDR2 (germline): GTSNPN, SVGIG (reference sequence). The CDR3 sequence is 12 residues long. The V and J ends lost 4 bases and 1 base respectively, with 8 bases between them.